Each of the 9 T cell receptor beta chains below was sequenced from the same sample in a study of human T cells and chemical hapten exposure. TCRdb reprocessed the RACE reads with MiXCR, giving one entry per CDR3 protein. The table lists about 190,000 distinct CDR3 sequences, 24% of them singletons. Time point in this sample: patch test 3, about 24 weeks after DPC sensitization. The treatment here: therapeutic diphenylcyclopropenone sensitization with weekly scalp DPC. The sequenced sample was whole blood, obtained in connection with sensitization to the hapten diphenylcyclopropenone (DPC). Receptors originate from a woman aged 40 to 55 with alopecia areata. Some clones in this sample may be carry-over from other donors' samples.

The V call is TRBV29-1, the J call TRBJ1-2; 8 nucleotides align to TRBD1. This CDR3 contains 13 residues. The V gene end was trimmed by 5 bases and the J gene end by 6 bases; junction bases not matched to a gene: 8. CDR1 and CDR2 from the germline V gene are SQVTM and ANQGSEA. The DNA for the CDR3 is TGCAGCGTTCTCGGACAGGGAATTGATGGCTACACCTTC. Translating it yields CSVLGQGIDGYTF.

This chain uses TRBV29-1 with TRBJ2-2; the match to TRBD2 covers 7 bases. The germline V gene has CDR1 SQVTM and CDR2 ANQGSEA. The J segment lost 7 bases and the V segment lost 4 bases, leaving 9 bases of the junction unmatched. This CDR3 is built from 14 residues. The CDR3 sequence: CSVVGSGVGGELFF. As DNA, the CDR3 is TGCAGCGTTGTCGGAAGCGGGGTCGGCGGGGAGCTGTTTTTT.

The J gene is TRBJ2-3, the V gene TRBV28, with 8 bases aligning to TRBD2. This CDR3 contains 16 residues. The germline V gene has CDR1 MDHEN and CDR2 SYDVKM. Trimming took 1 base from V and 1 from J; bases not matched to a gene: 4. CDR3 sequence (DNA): TGTGCCAGCAGTTTATCCGGGGGGGCCGGCACAGATACGCAGTATTTT. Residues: CASSLSGGAGTDTQYF.

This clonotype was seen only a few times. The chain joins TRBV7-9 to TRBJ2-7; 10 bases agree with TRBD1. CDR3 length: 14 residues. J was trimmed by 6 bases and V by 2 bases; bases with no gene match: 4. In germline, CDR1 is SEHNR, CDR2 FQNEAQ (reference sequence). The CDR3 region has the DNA TGTGCCAGCAGCTTAACCGGGACAGGGGTCGAGCAGTACTTC. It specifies CASSLTGTGVEQYF. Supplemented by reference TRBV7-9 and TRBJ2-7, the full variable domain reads DTGVSQNPRHKITKRGQNVTFRCDPISEHNRLYWYRQTLGQGPEFLTYFQNEAQLEKSRLLSDRFSAERPKGSFSTLEIQRTEQGDSAMYLCASSLTGTGVEQYFGPGTRLTVT.

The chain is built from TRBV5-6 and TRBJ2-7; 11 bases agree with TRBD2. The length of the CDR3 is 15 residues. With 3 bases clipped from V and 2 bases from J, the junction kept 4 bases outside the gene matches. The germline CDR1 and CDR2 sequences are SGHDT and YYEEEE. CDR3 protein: CASSSLAGAPYEQYF. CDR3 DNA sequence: TGTGCCAGCAGCTCACTAGCGGGAGCGCCCTACGAGCAGTACTTC. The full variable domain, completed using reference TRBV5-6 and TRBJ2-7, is DAGVTQSPTHLIKTRGQQVTLRCSPKSGHDTVSWYQQALGQGPQFIFQYYEEEERQRGNFPDRFSGHQFPNYSSELNVNALLLGDSALYLCASSSLAGAPYEQYFGPGTRLTVT.

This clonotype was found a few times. The chain's CDR3 is CASSSLMGLAGEETQYF. The DNA for the CDR3 is TGTGCCAGCAGTTCACTAATGGGACTAGCGGGAGAAGAGACCCAGTACTTC. The V gene is TRBV27, the J gene TRBJ2-5, with TRBD2 identical over 14 bases. Germline loops: CDR1 MNHEY, CDR2 SMNVEV (reference sequence). V was clipped by 4 bases and J by 3 bases; unmatched bases: 7. The CDR3 runs 17 residues.

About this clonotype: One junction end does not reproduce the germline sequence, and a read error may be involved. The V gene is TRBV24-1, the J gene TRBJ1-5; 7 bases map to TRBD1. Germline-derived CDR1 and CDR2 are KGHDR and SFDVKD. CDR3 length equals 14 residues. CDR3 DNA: TGTGCCACCAGTGACGGGACAGTCAATAAGCCCCAGCATTTT. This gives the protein CATSDGTVNKPQHF.

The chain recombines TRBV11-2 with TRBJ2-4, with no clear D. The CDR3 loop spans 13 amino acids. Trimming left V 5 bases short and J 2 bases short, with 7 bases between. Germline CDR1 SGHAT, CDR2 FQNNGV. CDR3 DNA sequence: TGTGCCAGCAGCATCCCTTCCAAAAACATTCAGTACTTC. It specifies CASSIPSKNIQYF.

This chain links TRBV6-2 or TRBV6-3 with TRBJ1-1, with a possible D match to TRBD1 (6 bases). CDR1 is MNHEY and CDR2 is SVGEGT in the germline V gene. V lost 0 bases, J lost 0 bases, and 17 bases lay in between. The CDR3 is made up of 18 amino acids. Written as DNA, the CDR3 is TGTGCCAGCAGTTACTCAACGGGGTACGGGGGCATGAACACTGAAGCTTTCTTT. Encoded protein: CASSYSTGYGGMNTEAFF.